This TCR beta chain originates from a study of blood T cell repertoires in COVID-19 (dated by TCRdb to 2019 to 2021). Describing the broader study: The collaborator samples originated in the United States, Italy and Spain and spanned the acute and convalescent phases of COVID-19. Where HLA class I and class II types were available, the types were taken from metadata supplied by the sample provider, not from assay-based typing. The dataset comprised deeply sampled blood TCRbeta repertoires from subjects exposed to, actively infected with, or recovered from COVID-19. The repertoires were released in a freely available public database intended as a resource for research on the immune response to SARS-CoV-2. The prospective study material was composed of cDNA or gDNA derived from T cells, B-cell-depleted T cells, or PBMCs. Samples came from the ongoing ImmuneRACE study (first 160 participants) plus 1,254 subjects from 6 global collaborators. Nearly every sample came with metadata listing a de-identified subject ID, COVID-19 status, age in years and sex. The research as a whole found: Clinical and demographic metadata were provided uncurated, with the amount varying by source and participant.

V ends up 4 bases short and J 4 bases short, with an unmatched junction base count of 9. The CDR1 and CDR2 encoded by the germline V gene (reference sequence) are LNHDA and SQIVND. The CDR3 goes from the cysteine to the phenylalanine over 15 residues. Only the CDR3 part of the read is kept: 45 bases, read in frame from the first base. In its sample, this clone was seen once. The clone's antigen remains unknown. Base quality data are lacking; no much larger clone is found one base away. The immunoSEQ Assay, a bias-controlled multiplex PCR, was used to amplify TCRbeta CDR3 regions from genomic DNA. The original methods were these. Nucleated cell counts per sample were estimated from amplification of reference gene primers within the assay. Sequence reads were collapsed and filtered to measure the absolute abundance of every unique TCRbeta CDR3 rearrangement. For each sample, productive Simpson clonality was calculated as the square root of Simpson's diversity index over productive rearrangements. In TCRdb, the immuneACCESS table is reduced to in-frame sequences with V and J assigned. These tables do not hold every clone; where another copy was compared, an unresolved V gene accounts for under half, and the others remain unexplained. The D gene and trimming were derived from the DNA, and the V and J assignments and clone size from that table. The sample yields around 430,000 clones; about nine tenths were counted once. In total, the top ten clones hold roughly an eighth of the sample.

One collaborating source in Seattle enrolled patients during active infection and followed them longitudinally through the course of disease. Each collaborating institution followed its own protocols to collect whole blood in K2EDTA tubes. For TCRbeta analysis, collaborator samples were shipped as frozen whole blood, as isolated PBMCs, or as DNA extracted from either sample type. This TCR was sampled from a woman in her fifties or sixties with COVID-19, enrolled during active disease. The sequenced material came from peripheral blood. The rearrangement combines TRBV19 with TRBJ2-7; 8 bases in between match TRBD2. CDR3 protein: CASSNPAGESYEQYF. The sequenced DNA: TGTGCCAGTAGTAATCCAGCGGGGGAGTCTTACGAGCAGTACTTC.